One sample yielded the 30 T cell receptor beta chains listed below, sequenced in a study of blood T cell repertoires in COVID-19. Method: immunoSEQ multiplex PCR; TCRdb's copy keeps in-frame clones and lacks some. The sample lists about 480,000 clones, roughly 90% occurring once. Material: PBMCs or T cells enriched from blood (not recorded which). The receptors derive from a woman in her thirties or forties who had recovered from COVID-19.

The V call is TRBV19, the J call TRBJ1-1; 10 nucleotides line up with TRBD1. CDR1 and CDR2 (germline): LNHDA, SQIVND (reference sequence). CDR3 size: 14 residues. Trimming at V came to 0 bases and at J to 11 bases, leaving 6 bases not matched to a gene. Here the CDR3 DNA reads TGTGCCAGTAGTATAGAGACAGGGGGCGGTGGGGCTTTCTTT. It translates to CASSIETGGGGAFF.

The rearrangement joins TRBV6-5 to TRBJ2-1, with 9 bases fitting TRBD2. V lost 0 bases, J lost 8 bases, and 8 bases stayed unmatched. Looked up from germline, CDR1 is MNHEY and CDR2 is SVGAGI. The CDR3 is made up of 16 amino acids. The CDR3 loop is CASSYSRLAGLYEQFF. CDR3 DNA sequence: TGTGCCAGCAGTTACTCGAGGCTAGCGGGGCTATATGAGCAGTTCTTC.

The J gene is TRBJ2-5, the V gene TRBV18, with 16 bases matching TRBD2. CDR3 length: 16 residues. V dropped 0 bases and J dropped 5; count of bases not matched to a gene: 0. In germline, CDR1 is KGHSH, CDR2 LQKENI. CDR3 DNA sequence: TGTGCCAGCTCACCACCGGGACTAGCGGGAGGGGAGACCCAGTACTTC. This translates into CASSPPGLAGGETQYF.

This clone was found once. This rearrangement joins TRBV19 to TRBJ1-4; possible D gene TRBD1, 6 bases. Trimming took off 5 bases at V and 12 bases at J, with 13 bases between the two ends. Germline V CDR1 and CDR2: LNHDA, SQIVND (reference sequence). The CDR3 is made up of 12 amino acids. In DNA, the CDR3 is TGTGCCAGTAGTGAACAGGGTTACCAACTGTTTTTT. This sequence encodes CASSEQGYQLFF.

The chain recombines TRBV4-3 with TRBJ2-1; 10 bases agree with TRBD2. The CDR3 has 15 residues. CDR1 is LGHNA, CDR2 YSLEER, per germline. After removal of 8 bases from V and 0 bases from J, the junction contained 4 bases not matched to a gene. The DNA of the CDR3 is TGCGCCAGCGGAACTAGCGGGACCTCCTACAATGAGCAGTTCTTC. Encoded protein: CASGTSGTSYNEQFF.

The gene calls are TRBV10-3 and TRBJ2-3; 10 bases align to TRBD2. Per the germline V gene, CDR1 is ENHRY and CDR2 is SYGVKD. V dropped 0 bases and J dropped 2; count of bases not matched to a gene: 8. The CDR3 is made up of 18 amino acids. The CDR3 loop reads CAISESGLAGVLTDTQYF. CDR3 nucleotides: TGTGCCATCAGTGAGTCGGGGCTAGCGGGAGTTCTCACAGATACGCAGTATTTT.

The rearrangement joins TRBV29-1 to TRBJ2-2, with D maybe TRBD1 (6 bases). The V gene lost 8 bases and the J gene lost 3 bases, with 13 bases spanning the gap. CDR1 and CDR2 (germline): SQVTM, ANQGSEA. This CDR3 is 13 amino acids long. In nucleotides, the CDR3 is TGCAGCTCCGTGGGGGCTTACACCGGGGAGCTGTTTTTT. It is translated as CSSVGAYTGELFF.

The CDR3 DNA is TGTGCCAGCAGTGATGGGGACAGGTATAATTCACCCCTCCACTTT. Residues: CASSDGDRYNSPLHF. V gene TRBV2 combines with J gene TRBJ1-6, with 8 bases matching TRBD1. Losses at the gene ends were 3 bases for V and 4 bases for J; bases not matched to a gene: 2. The CDR3 runs 15 residues. Germline V gene lookup returns CDR1 SNHLY and CDR2 FYNNEI.

The rearrangement uses TRBV10-2 and TRBJ2-4; D not certain. Looked up from germline, CDR1 is WSHSY and CDR2 is SAAADI. The CDR3 spans 12 residues. V lost 2 bases and J lost 8, with 7 bases in between. The CDR3, as DNA: TGCGCCAGCAGTGAGACCGCGGACATTCAGTACTTC. Translating it yields CASSETADIQYF.

This chain connects TRBV11-2 to TRBJ1-2; 7 bases agree with TRBD1. V trimming: 1 base; J trimming: 6 bases; junction bases outside the gene matches: 8. There are 15 residues in the CDR3. Germline V gene sequence: CDR1 SGHAT, CDR2 FQNNGV. The CDR3 sequence: CASSLGFGQGDGYTF. The CDR3 DNA reads TGTGCCAGCAGCTTAGGTTTCGGGCAGGGGGATGGCTACACCTTC.

This clone was counted between two and nine times. The J gene is TRBJ2-7, the V gene TRBV6-2 or TRBV6-3; 12 nucleotides match TRBD2. Per germline, CDR1 MNHEY and CDR2 SVGEGT. The CDR3 totals 15 residues. The trim removed 5 bases at V and 7 bases at J, leaving 9 bases unmatched. In DNA form, the CDR3 reads TGTGCCAGCAGTCGGCCGGGACTAGCGGGTGAGGAGCAGTACTTC. This sequence encodes CASSRPGLAGEEQYF.

The CDR3 loop is CASSKSSTSTDYEQYF. The CDR3 DNA is TGCGCCAGCAGCAAATCCTCCACTAGCACAGACTACGAGCAGTACTTC. The rearrangement joins TRBV4-1 to TRBJ2-7; the D gene is possibly TRBD2 (6 bases). The CDR3 loop spans 16 amino acids. Germline V gene data show CDR1 as MGHRA and CDR2 as YSYEKL. The V and J ends lost 5 bases and 3 bases respectively, with 20 bases between them.

This chain uses TRBV14 with TRBJ1-1; a weak D match, TRBD1 (5 bases). The CDR3 extends over 15 amino acids. Trimming stripped 1 base from V and 2 bases from J, with 11 bases between. Looked up from germline, CDR1 is SGHDN and CDR2 is FVKESK. CDR3 sequence reads: CASSQVGQGNTEAFF. For the CDR3, the DNA is TGTGCCAGCAGCCAAGTGGGCCAGGGAAACACTGAAGCTTTCTTT.

CDR3 protein: CATSDLLGGEAFF. The DNA of the CDR3 is TGTGCCACCAGTGATTTGTTGGGAGGTGAAGCTTTCTTT. The chain employs TRBV24-1 and TRBJ1-1, with unresolved D. There are 13 residues in the CDR3. Trimming shortened V by 0 bases and J by 7 bases, and 8 bases separated the two germline ends. From germline, CDR1 is KGHDR and CDR2 SFDVKD.

This CDR3 is CASSVDRNSGNTIYF. In nucleotides, the CDR3 is TGTGCCAGCTCCGTCGACAGAAACTCTGGAAACACCATATATTTT. V gene TRBV18 combines with J gene TRBJ1-3; perhaps TRBD1 as D (5 bases). The CDR3 extends over 15 amino acids. Trimming removed 6 bases at V and 0 bases at J, with 12 bases between. Germline V gene lookup returns CDR1 KGHSH and CDR2 LQKENI.

This sequence joins TRBV7-9 and TRBJ1-5; D unresolved. This CDR3 has 13 residues. Trimming left V 4 bases short and J 1 base short, with 5 bases between. Per the germline V gene, CDR1 is SEHNR and CDR2 is FQNEAQ (reference sequence). The CDR3 DNA sequence: TGTGCCAGCAGCTCTACGAGCAATCAGCCCCAGCATTTT. This sequence encodes CASSSTSNQPQHF.

This rearrangement joins TRBV10-3 to TRBJ2-7, with 9 bases fitting TRBD1. The CDR3 runs 13 residues. Germline-derived CDR1 and CDR2 are ENHRY and SYGVKD. J was trimmed by 4 bases and V by 5 bases; bases with no gene match: 3. The CDR3 DNA sequence: TGTGCCATCAGTACCGACAGGGGGTACGAGCAGTACTTC. Its protein is CAISTDRGYEQYF.

In this sample, this clone turned up once. The DNA of the CDR3 is TGTGCCAGCAGCGTAGGGGGACTGGGCTATGAAAAACTGTTTTTT. Translating it yields CASSVGGLGYEKLFF. V and J are TRBV9 and TRBJ1-4; tentatively, D is TRBD1 (5 bases). CDR3 length: 15 amino acids. The ends were cut back, 0 bases at V and 6 bases at J, with 12 bases in the middle. Germline values: CDR1 SGDLS, CDR2 YYNGEE. The full variable domain, with the rest looked up from reference TRBV9 and TRBJ1-4, is DSGVTQTPKHLITATGQRVTLRCSPRSGDLSVYWYQQSLDQGLQFLIQYYNGEERAKGNILERFSAQQFPDLHSELNLSSLELGDSALYFCASSVGGLGYEKLFFGSGTQLSVL.

The chain recombines TRBV12-3 or TRBV12-4 with TRBJ1-1; TRBD1 agrees at 7 bases. The V and J ends lost 8 bases and 3 bases, in that order; junction bases with no gene match: 6. CDR3 length: 13 amino acids. The CDR3 reads CASGTGDDTEAFF. CDR3 DNA sequence: TGTGCCAGCGGAACAGGGGATGACACTGAAGCTTTCTTT.

This sequence joins TRBV7-2 and TRBJ2-7, with 15 bases lining up with TRBD2. Per germline, CDR1 SGHTA and CDR2 FQGNSA. This CDR3 spans 15 amino acids. With V trimmed by 3 bases and J by 5 bases, 2 bases remained unmatched. The CDR3 DNA reads TGTGCCAGCAGCTTTGGGACTAGCGGGAGGCACGAGCAGTACTTC. This sequence encodes CASSFGTSGRHEQYF.

The chain joins TRBV7-6 to TRBJ2-7, with D possibly TRBD1 on 5 matching bases. The germline CDR1 and CDR2 sequences are SGHVS and FNYEAQ. Trimming took off 1 base at V and 5 bases at J, with 18 bases between the two ends. This CDR3 comprises 16 residues. In nucleotides, the CDR3 is TGTGCCAGCAGCTTAGAGGGTAGAGCAGGGCGAGACGAGCAGTACTTC. Its translation: CASSLEGRAGRDEQYF. Drawing the rest from reference TRBV7-6 and TRBJ2-7, the complete variable domain is GAGVSQSPRYKVTKRGQDVALRCDPISGHVSLYWYRQALGQGPEFLTYFNYEAQQDKSGLPNDRFSAERPEGSISTLTIQRTEQRDSAMYRCASSLEGRAGRDEQYFGPGTRLTVT.

The V gene is TRBV7-9, the J gene TRBJ1-2; TRBD1 matches 10 bases. The CDR3 is made up of 14 amino acids. The germline V gene has CDR1 SEHNR and CDR2 FQNEAQ (reference sequence). With V trimmed by 5 bases and J by 8 bases, 8 bases remained unmatched. CDR3 protein: CASSPTDRGGGYTF. In DNA form, the CDR3 reads TGTGCCAGCAGCCCTACGGACAGGGGGGGAGGCTACACCTTC.

The rearrangement uses TRBV5-1 and TRBJ2-5; possibly TRBD1 for D (6 bases). The CDR3 loop spans 14 amino acids. Germline CDR1 reads SGHRS; CDR2 reads YFSETQ. Trimming removed 4 bases at V and 5 bases at J, with 15 bases between. CDR3 in amino acids: CASSPSQGWETQYF. The CDR3 nucleotides read TGCGCCAGCAGCCCATCACAGGGTTGGGAGACCCAGTACTTC.

The chain carries TRBV7-9 and TRBJ1-1; a weak D match, TRBD1 (6 bases). The V end lost 1 base, the J end lost 5 bases, and 14 bases lay between the germline ends. Germline lookup yields CDR1 SEHNR and CDR2 FQNEAQ (reference sequence). CDR3 length: 15 residues. CDR3 coding DNA: TGTGCCAGCAGCTTAGACGGGGGGCCGGTTACTGAAGCTTTCTTT. This translates into CASSLDGGPVTEAFF.

This clone was detected once. The V gene is TRBV7-9, the J gene TRBJ1-2, with D tentatively TRBD1 (6 bases). In germline, CDR1 is SEHNR, CDR2 FQNEAQ (reference sequence). CDR3 length: 14 amino acids. With 3 bases removed from V and 8 bases from J, the gap between germline ends came to 16 bases. This CDR3 reads CASSFPGGARGYTF. Written as DNA, the CDR3 is TGTGCCAGCAGCTTCCCCGGGGGGGCACGGGGCTACACCTTC.

V is TRBV18 and J is TRBJ2-7; 11 positions agree with TRBD2. Trimming at V came to 6 bases and at J to 4 bases, leaving 11 bases not matched to a gene. The germline CDR1 and CDR2 sequences are KGHSH and LQKENI. This CDR3 contains 16 residues. This chain's CDR3 is CASSSTVAGGPYEQYF. The CDR3 DNA reads as TGTGCCAGCTCTTCCACCGTAGCGGGAGGGCCTTACGAGCAGTACTTC.

This sequence joins TRBV29-1 and TRBJ2-1; 8 bases fit TRBD1. This CDR3 region has 14 residues. The V gene's germline CDR1 is SQVTM and CDR2 ANQGSEA. The CDR3 sequence: CSLQTGAGRNEQFF. The DNA of the CDR3 is TGCAGTTTACAGACAGGGGCGGGTAGGAATGAGCAGTTCTTC.

The genes are TRBV3-1 (or the pseudogene TRBV3-2) and TRBJ2-2; tentative D call: TRBD1 (6 bases). Germline lookup yields CDR1 LGHDT and CDR2 YNNKEL (reference sequence). This CDR3 is built from 15 residues. With 4 bases removed from V and 2 bases from J, the gap between germline ends came to 11 bases. The CDR3 here is CASSRGTINTGELFF. In DNA form, the CDR3 reads TGTGCCAGCAGCCGAGGGACAATAAACACCGGGGAGCTGTTTTTT.

This clone showed up just once. The V gene is TRBV5-8, the J gene TRBJ1-4; TRBD1 aligns across 10 bases. Germline loops: CDR1 SGHTS, CDR2 YDEGEE. The V and J ends lost 1 base and 8 bases, in that order; junction bases with no gene match: 5. CDR3 size: 15 residues. CDR3 DNA sequence: TGTGCCAGCAGCTTGAATAGGGACAGGGGCGAAAAACTGTTTTTT. It yields the protein CASSLNRDRGEKLFF.

Note on this clone: Sequence at one end of the junction differs from germline and may be a read error. This chain links TRBV3-1 (or the pseudogene TRBV3-2) with TRBJ2-5; 8 bases agree with TRBD2. The germline V gene encodes CDR1 LGHDT and CDR2 YNNKEL (reference sequence). The CDR3 runs 17 residues. The CDR3: CASNQGHRSGERGTQYF. CDR3 in DNA: TGTGCCAGCAACCAAGGTCACCGTAGCGGGGAACGTGGGACCCAGTACTTC.